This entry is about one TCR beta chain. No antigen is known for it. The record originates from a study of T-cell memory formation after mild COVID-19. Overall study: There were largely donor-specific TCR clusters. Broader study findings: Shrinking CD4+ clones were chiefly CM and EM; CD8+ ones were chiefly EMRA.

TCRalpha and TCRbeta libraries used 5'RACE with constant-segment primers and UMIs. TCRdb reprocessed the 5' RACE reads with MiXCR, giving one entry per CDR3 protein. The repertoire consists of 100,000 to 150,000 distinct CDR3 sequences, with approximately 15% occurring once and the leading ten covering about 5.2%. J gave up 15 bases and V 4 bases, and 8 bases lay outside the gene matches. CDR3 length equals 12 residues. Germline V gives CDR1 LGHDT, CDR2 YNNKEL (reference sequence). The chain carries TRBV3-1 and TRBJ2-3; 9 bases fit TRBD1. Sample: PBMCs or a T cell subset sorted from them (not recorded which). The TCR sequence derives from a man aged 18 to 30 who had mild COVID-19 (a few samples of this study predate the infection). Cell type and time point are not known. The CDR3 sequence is CASSRPGTGKYF. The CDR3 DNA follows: TGTGCCAGCAGCCGCCCCGGGACAGGGAAATATTTT.